These T cell receptor beta chains were read from a single sample in a study of blood T cell repertoires in COVID-19. Profiled with immunoSEQ multiplex PCR; TCRdb holds only in-frame clones, not every one. The sample shows around 120,000 clones, more than 75% of them seen only once. What was sequenced was peripheral blood. These receptors all come from a man aged 50 to 60 with active COVID-19. Each CDR3 is given with its conserved first and last residue. A D gene is named only where the DNA matches it firmly. Size values are once, few and many counts, or a class for expanded clones, and some rows have none.

v_call	d_call	clone_size	j_call	cdr3_aa	cdr3_nt
TRBV12-3/TRBV12-4	NA	few	TRBJ1-4	CASSLRQDEKLFF	TGTGCCAGCAGTTTAAGACAGGATGAAAAACTGTTTTTT
TRBV12-3/TRBV12-4	NA	NA	TRBJ2-3	CASSLSRIDTQYF	TGTGCCAGCAGTTTAAGCCGTATCGATACGCAGTATTTT
TRBV12-5	NA	NA	TRBJ2-2	CASGRNRDPGELFF	TGTGCTAGTGGCCGAAACAGGGATCCCGGGGAGCTGTTTTTT
TRBV20-1	TRBD1	NA	TRBJ1-5	CSASPGTGGDQPQHF	TGCAGTGCTAGTCCCGGGACAGGGGGGGATCAGCCCCAGCATTTT
TRBV14	TRBD2	NA	TRBJ2-6	CASRGKPGLVFAGANVLTF	TGTGCCAGCAGGGGCAAACCGGGACTAGTATTTGCTGGGGCCAACGTCCTGACTTTC
TRBV5-4	NA	NA	TRBJ2-6	CASYFSGANVLTF	TGTGCCAGCTACTTCTCTGGGGCCAACGTCCTGACTTTC
TRBV3-1/TRBV3-2	TRBD2	NA	TRBJ2-3	CASSQEGLAGAVTDTQYF	TGTGCCAGCAGCCAAGAGGGACTAGCGGGAGCGGTTACAGATACGCAGTATTTT
TRBV19	TRBD1	NA	TRBJ1-1	CASSSQGARDTEAFF	TGTGCCAGTAGTTCACAGGGGGCGCGGGACACTGAAGCTTTCTTT
TRBV18	NA	NA	TRBJ2-2	CASSPGGIATGELFF	TGTGCCAGCTCACCCGGCGGGATCGCCACCGGGGAGCTGTTTTTT
TRBV11-3	TRBD1	once	TRBJ1-4	CASSGRQGTNEKLFF	TGTGCCAGCAGCGGAAGACAGGGAACTAATGAAAAACTGTTTTTT
TRBV9	NA	NA	TRBJ1-6	CASSPGQGKNSPLHF	TGTGCCAGCAGCCCTGGTCAGGGAAAGAATTCACCCCTCCACTTT
TRBV5-5	TRBD2	once	TRBJ2-7	CASSVGLAATYEQYF	TGTGCCAGCAGCGTGGGACTAGCGGCCACCTACGAGCAGTACTTC
TRBV6-6	NA	NA	TRBJ1-1	CASSPQEKPFREAFF	TGTGCCAGCAGCCCACAAGAAAAACCCTTCCGTGAAGCTTTCTTT
TRBV6-4	TRBD1	NA	TRBJ2-1	CASSGGQGANDEQFF	TGTGCCAGCAGTGGGGGACAGGGGGCTAACGATGAGCAGTTCTTC
TRBV14	TRBD2	NA	TRBJ2-1	CASSQLTSGSYNEQFF	TGTGCCAGCAGCCAGTTGACTAGCGGTTCCTACAATGAGCAGTTCTTC
TRBV19	NA	NA	TRBJ2-4	CASSKGPRELKNIQYF	TGTGCCAGTAGTAAGGGGCCTAGAGAGCTCAAAAACATTCAGTACTTC
TRBV5-1	TRBD1	NA	TRBJ2-2	CASSTGPPGGNTGELFF	TGCGCCAGCAGCACCGGGCCCCCAGGGGGGAACACCGGGGAGCTGTTTTTT
TRBV5-1	NA	NA	TRBJ1-6	CASADSSYNSPLHF	TGCGCCAGCGCAGACAGTTCCTATAATTCACCCCTCCACTTT
TRBV6-5	TRBD2	NA	TRBJ2-3	CASSATSARTDTQYF	TGTGCCAGCAGCGCAACTAGCGCCCGCACAGATACGCAGTATTTT
TRBV20-1	NA	NA	TRBJ1-1	CSARGDSEAFF	TGCAGTGCTAGAGGAGATAGCGAAGCTTTCTTT
TRBV5-8	NA	NA	TRBJ1-5	CASSIGQGSHFWNQPQHF	TGTGCCAGCAGTATAGGGCAGGGGTCCCACTTTTGGAATCAGCCCCAGCATTTT
TRBV19	NA	NA	TRBJ2-3	CASSDHRVPDTQYF	TGTGCCAGTAGTGACCACAGGGTTCCAGATACGCAGTATTTT
TRBV5-1	TRBD2	NA	TRBJ2-5	CASSLTGTSGGARETQYF	TGCGCCAGCAGCTTAACCGGGACTAGCGGGGGGGCCCGTGAGACCCAGTACTTC
TRBV15	TRBD1	NA	TRBJ1-5	CATSRRTGGSNQPQHF	TGTGCCACCAGCCGCCGGACAGGGGGCAGCAATCAGCCCCAGCATTTT
TRBV7-9	NA	NA	TRBJ2-7	CASSLGGLYEQYF	TGTGCCAGCAGCTTGGGAGGTCTCTACGAGCAGTACTTC